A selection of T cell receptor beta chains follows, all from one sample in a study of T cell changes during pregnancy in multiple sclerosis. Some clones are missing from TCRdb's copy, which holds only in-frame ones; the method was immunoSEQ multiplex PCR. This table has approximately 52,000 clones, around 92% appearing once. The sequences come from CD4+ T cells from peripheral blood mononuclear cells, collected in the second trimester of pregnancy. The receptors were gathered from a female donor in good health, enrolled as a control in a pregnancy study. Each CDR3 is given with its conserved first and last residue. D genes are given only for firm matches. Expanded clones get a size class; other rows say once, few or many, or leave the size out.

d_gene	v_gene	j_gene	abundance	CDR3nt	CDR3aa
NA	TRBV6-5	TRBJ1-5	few	TGTGCCAGCAGTTACGGGGGGAATCAGCCCCAGCATTTT	CASSYGGNQPQHF
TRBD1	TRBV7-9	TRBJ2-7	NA	TGTGCCAGCAGAGTGGACAGGCTCGACGAGCAGTACTTC	CASRVDRLDEQYF
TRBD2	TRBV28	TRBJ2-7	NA	TGTGCCAGCAGTTCTCCTAGCGGGAGGGGGGGCGAGCAGTACTTC	CASSSPSGRGGEQYF
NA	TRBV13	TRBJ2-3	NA	TGTGCCAGCAGCTCATACCGGGTCCTCTCCAACACAGATACGCAGTATTTT	CASSSYRVLSNTDTQYF
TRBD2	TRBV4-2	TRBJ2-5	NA	TGTGCCAGCAGCCACCCTCCTAGCGGGAGGGCGAGGGAGACCCAGTACTTC	CASSHPPSGRARETQYF
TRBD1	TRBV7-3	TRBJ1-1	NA	TGTGCCAGCAGGGTAATGGGACAGCTGAACACTGAAGCTTTCTTT	CASRVMGQLNTEAFF
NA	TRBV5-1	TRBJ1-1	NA	TGCGCCAGCAGCCCCGGACAGAACACTGAAGCTTTCTTT	CASSPGQNTEAFF
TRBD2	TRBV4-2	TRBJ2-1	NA	TGTGCCAGCAGCCACGGGACTAGCGGGAGGGCCAGGGGCAATGAGCAGTTCTTC	CASSHGTSGRARGNEQFF
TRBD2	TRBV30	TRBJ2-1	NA	TGTGCCTGGACCGCGGGAGCGTACAATGAGCAGTTCTTC	CAWTAGAYNEQFF
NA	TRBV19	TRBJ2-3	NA	TGTGCCAGTAGTATAGGGTGGAGGGGGCGATTGCGAACAGATACGCAGTATTTT	CASSIGWRGRLRTDTQYF
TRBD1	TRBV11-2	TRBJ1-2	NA	TGTGCCAGCAGCTTGAACCCAGGGACAGGGAGTAGGGCGAACTATGGCTACACCTTC	CASSLNPGTGSRANYGYTF
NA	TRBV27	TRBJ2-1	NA	TGTGCCAGCAGTTCCCCCGGGACTCGGAGTTACAATGAGCAGTTCTTC	CASSSPGTRSYNEQFF
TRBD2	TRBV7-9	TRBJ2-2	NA	TGTGCCAGCAGCCTCCTAGCGGGGGGGCCGGAAACCGGGGAGCTGTTTTTT	CASSLLAGGPETGELFF
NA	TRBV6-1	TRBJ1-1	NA	TGTGCCAGCAGTGAGGGCGGTGCGGGAGGCACTGAAGCTTTCTTT	CASSEGGAGGTEAFF
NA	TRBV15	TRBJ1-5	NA	TGTGCCACCAGCAGAGATTTTAGGGGCGCTGATCAGCCCCAGCATTTT	CATSRDFRGADQPQHF